This T cell receptor (beta chain) was found in a study of cytomegalovirus exposure and HLA in healthy donors. V dropped 1 base and J dropped 4 bases, with 7 bases sitting between them. Germline CDR1 is SGHDN and CDR2 is FVKESK. The CDR3 contains 14 residues. The sample holds one count of this clone. PCR involved 60 Vbeta and 13 Jbeta primers. Assay: immunoSEQ multiplex PCR; the TCRdb copy retains only in-frame clones and omits some. This table holds under 200,000 clones, roughly 80% found once. The material sequenced was PBMCs. The TCR sequence derives from a male donor in good health and CMV-seronegative. The chain recombines TRBV14 with TRBJ2-2; D is undetermined. CDR3 amino acids: CASSQVRITGELFF. The CDR3 DNA follows: TGTGCCAGCAGCCAAGTCAGAATCACCGGGGAGCTGTTTTTT.